Sequencing of this T cell receptor (beta chain) was carried out in a study of cytomegalovirus exposure and HLA in healthy donors. There are a few counts of this clone. The target antigen is unknown. Amplification used 60 Vbeta primers and 13 Jbeta primers. Profiling relied on immunoSEQ multiplex PCR, and the TCRdb table lists in-frame clones only, not all of them. The sample carries some 130,000 clones, over 60% recorded once. Study-level points and caveats: A later analysis linked a missense variant in DCLRE1C to the trimming of TCR beta V and J genes.

The sequencing sample was made of PBMCs. The source is a man aged 25-45 years in good health and CMV-seronegative.

The chain's CDR3 is CASLEQGLGYGYTF. The CDR3 DNA is TGTGCCAGCCTTGAACAGGGGCTGGGGTATGGCTACACCTTC. The V gene is TRBV6-1, the J gene TRBJ1-2; TRBD1 aligns across 7 bases. This CDR3 is 14 amino acids long. The V segment lost 8 bases and the J segment 5 bases; nucleotides outside the gene matches: 11. Germline values: CDR1 MNHNS, CDR2 SASEGT.